Presented here are 9 T cell receptor beta chains from one specimen sequenced in a study of blood T cell repertoires in COVID-19. TCRdb keeps only in-frame clones here, not all; method: immunoSEQ multiplex PCR. The sample has 90,000 to 100,000 clones, 75% to 90% seen once. Sequences were obtained from peripheral blood. The receptors originated from a man older than 75 with acute or convalescent COVID-19.

The chain employs TRBV6-6 and TRBJ2-6; D is possibly TRBD2 (7 bases). The CDR3 runs 16 residues. Germline-derived CDR1 and CDR2 are MNHNY and SVGAGI (reference sequence). V was trimmed by 4 bases and J by 2 bases, leaving 12 bases between them. The CDR3 sequence is CASSSQGGAGANVLTF. The CDR3, as DNA: TGTGCCAGCAGTTCACAGGGAGGGGCTGGGGCCAACGTCCTGACTTTC.

This clone was detected a few times. The rearrangement links TRBV28 to TRBJ1-5; unclear D gene. V was cut by 8 bases and J by 6 bases, with 14 bases left in between. Germline assignment: CDR1 MDHEN and CDR2 SYDVKM. This CDR3 region has 13 residues. The CDR3 coding sequence is TGTGCCAGCGGTCGGGATGGGGTTCAGCCCCAGCATTTT. It codes for CASGRDGVQPQHF.

V is TRBV14 and J is TRBJ2-5, with 10 bases that match TRBD1. CDR3 length: 17 residues. Germline V gene lookup returns CDR1 SGHDN and CDR2 FVKESK. Trimming removed 1 base from V and 0 bases from J; junction bases left unmatched: 5. This CDR3 is CASSQGGQGGYQETQYF. CDR3 DNA: TGTGCCAGCAGCCAAGGCGGACAGGGGGGATACCAAGAGACCCAGTACTTC. The whole variable domain, filled in from reference TRBV14 and TRBJ2-5, reads EAGVTQFPSHSVIEKGQTVTLRCDPISGHDNLYWYRRVMGKEIKFLLHFVKESKQDESGMPNNRFLAERTGGTYSTLKVQPAELEDSGVYFCASSQGGQGGYQETQYFGPGTRLLVL.

V is TRBV15 and J is TRBJ2-3; tentatively, D is TRBD2 (5 bases). Looked up from germline, CDR1 is LNHNV and CDR2 is YYDKDF (reference sequence). Between the trimmed V and J ends, which lost 2 bases and 8 bases, there was a span of 14 bases. This CDR3 spans 14 amino acids. The chain's CDR3 is CATSRLGDRATQYF. In nucleotides, the CDR3 is TGTGCCACCAGCAGATTGGGAGACCGGGCTACGCAGTATTTT.

The chain combines TRBV7-8 with TRBJ2-3; 15 bases fit TRBD2. J was trimmed by 1 base and V by 5 bases; bases with no gene match: 19. Germline V gene data show CDR1 as SGHVS and CDR2 as FQNEAQ. CDR3 length: 22 amino acids. The CDR3: CASSIGRVSGTSGRHGTDTQYF. The CDR3 DNA sequence: TGTGCCAGCAGCATAGGACGAGTCTCCGGGACTAGCGGGAGGCATGGCACAGATACGCAGTATTTT.

CDR3 in amino acids: CASSLAEQGAPLGRSPLHF. Here the CDR3 DNA reads TGTGCCAGCAGCTTAGCGGAACAGGGGGCTCCCTTAGGACGTTCACCCCTCCACTTT. The chain uses TRBV7-9 and TRBJ1-6; 9 positions agree with TRBD1. The V segment lost 0 bases and the J segment 9 bases; nucleotides outside the gene matches: 15. Germline loops: CDR1 SEHNR, CDR2 FQNEAQ (reference sequence). The CDR3 sequence is 19 residues long.

V is TRBV3-1 (or the pseudogene TRBV3-2) and J is TRBJ2-3, with a weak D call TRBD1 (5 bases). The CDR3 has 16 residues. Germline lookup yields CDR1 LGHDT and CDR2 YNNKEL (reference sequence). V lost 2 bases, J lost 3 bases, and 15 bases lay in between. The CDR3 loop is CASSQSQAGLTDTQYF. As DNA, the CDR3 is TGTGCCAGCAGCCAATCACAGGCAGGGCTAACAGATACGCAGTATTTT.

V and J are TRBV30 and TRBJ1-1, with D perhaps matching TRBD1 (5 bases). Per germline, CDR1 GTSNPN and CDR2 SVGIG (reference sequence). This CDR3 comprises 16 residues. V was clipped by 0 bases and J by 5 bases, with 19 bases between them. For the CDR3, the DNA is TGTGCCTGGAGTGTAGACAGCCCTGCGGGGGTTACTGAAGCTTTCTTT. Translated, it gives CAWSVDSPAGVTEAFF.

J is TRBJ2-2 and V is TRBV5-1, with TRBD2 matching over 11 bases. Looked up from germline, CDR1 is SGHRS and CDR2 is YFSETQ. Losses at the gene ends were 1 base for V and 7 bases for J; bases not matched to a gene: 6. This CDR3 is 16 amino acids long. CDR3: CASSLYVTSGNGELFF. CDR3 bases: TGCGCCAGCAGCTTGTACGTGACTAGCGGGAACGGGGAGCTGTTTTTT.